This TCR beta chain was sequenced in a study of technical replicates of blood from a few donors. Germline trimming cut 1 base from V and 6 bases from J; bases unmatched to any gene: 4. The CDR3 is 14 residues long. Germline-derived CDR1 and CDR2 are SGHDT and YYEEEE. Sequencing used immunoSEQ multiplex PCR; TCRdb keeps in-frame clones, though not all of them. The sample shows some 90,000 clones, approximately 95% of them seen only once. The J gene is TRBJ2-7, the V gene TRBV5-6, with 10 bases identical to TRBD2. This clonotype was sampled from a human donor in good health. Specimen: T cells isolated from PBMCs. CDR3 sequence: CASSLLAGALEQYF. In DNA form, the CDR3 reads TGTGCCAGCAGCTTGCTAGCGGGAGCTCTCGAGCAGTACTTC. The entire variable domain, with the rest obtained from reference TRBV5-6 and TRBJ2-7, is as follows: DAGVTQSPTHLIKTRGQQVTLRCSPKSGHDTVSWYQQALGQGPQFIFQYYEEEERQRGNFPDRFSGHQFPNYSSELNVNALLLGDSALYLCASSLLAGALEQYFGPGTRLTVT.